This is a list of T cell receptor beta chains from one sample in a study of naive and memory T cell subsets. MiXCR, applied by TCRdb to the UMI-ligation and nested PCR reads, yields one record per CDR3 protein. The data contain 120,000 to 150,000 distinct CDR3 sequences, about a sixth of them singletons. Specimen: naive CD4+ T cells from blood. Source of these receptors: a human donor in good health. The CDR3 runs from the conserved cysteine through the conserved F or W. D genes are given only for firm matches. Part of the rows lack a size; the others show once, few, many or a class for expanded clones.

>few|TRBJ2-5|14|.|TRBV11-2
TGTGCCAGCAGCGCCCGAATCAGTCGGGAGACCCAGTACTTC
CASSARISRETQYF
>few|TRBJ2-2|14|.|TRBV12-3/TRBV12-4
TGTGCCAGCAGTTGGAGACGGGACACCGGGGAGCTGTTTTTT
CASSWRRDTGELFF
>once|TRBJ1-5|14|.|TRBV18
TGTGCCAGCTCACCCACGGATAGCGAGCAGCCCCAGCATTTT
CASSPTDSEQPQHF
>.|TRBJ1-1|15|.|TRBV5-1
TGCGCCAGCAGCTTGAGCGGGAACCCGAACACTGAAGCTTTCTTT
CASSLSGNPNTEAFF
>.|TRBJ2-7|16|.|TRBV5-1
TGCGCCAGCAGCTTGGGAATGGTAGCGGAGACCTACGAGCAGTACTTC
CASSLGMVAETYEQYF
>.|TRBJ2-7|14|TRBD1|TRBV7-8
TGTGCCAGCAGCAAAGGGGACAGGGCCTACGAGCAGTACTTC
CASSKGDRAYEQYF
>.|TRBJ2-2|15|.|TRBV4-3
TGCGCCAGCAGCCAACAGGTTTTGAACACCGGGGAGCTGTTTTTT
CASSQQVLNTGELFF
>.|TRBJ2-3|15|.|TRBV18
TGTGCCAGCTCACCAGACGGACTCGCCACAGATACGCAGTATTTT
CASSPDGLATDTQYF
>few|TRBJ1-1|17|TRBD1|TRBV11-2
TGTGCCAGCAGCTTAGGGTTTTACAGGGGTGAGAACACTGAAGCTTTCTTT
CASSLGFYRGENTEAFF
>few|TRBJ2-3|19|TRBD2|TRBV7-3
TGTGCCAGCAGCCCCGACCCAACCCCACTAGCGGGCGGGGCAGATACGCAGTATTTT
CASSPDPTPLAGGADTQYF
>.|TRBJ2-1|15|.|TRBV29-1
TGCAGCGCCGTGAGTCGGGAGAACTCCTACAATGAGCAGTTCTTC
CSAVSRENSYNEQFF
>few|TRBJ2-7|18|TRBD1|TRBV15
TGTGCCACCAGCAAAGAGATTCCGGAGGCAGGGGGCACCTACGAGCAGTACTTC
CATSKEIPEAGGTYEQYF
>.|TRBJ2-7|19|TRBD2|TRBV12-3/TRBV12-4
TGTGCCAGCAGTCCTAGACGGACTAGCGGGCACTGCAGCTCCTACGAGCAGTACTTC
CASSPRRTSGHCSSYEQYF
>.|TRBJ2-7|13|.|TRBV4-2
TGTGCCAGCAGCCAAGTTCTTGCCTACGAGCAGTACTTC
CASSQVLAYEQYF
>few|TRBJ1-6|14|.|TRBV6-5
TGTGCCAGCAGTTACTCGTATTCGGGATCACCCCTCCACTTT
CASSYSYSGSPLHF
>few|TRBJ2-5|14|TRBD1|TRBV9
TGTGCCAGCAGCGCGGGACAGGGACGGGAGACCCAGTACTTC
CASSAGQGRETQYF
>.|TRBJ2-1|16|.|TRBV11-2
TGTGCCAGCAGCTTTATTTTGGGTTTAACCTACAATGAGCAGTTCTTC
CASSFILGLTYNEQFF
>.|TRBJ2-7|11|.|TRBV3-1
TGTGCCAGCAGCCGGGTCTACGAGCAGTACTTC
CASSRVYEQYF
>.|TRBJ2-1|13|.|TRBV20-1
TGCAGTGCTACGGGACGATCATACAATGAGCAGTTCTTC
CSATGRSYNEQFF
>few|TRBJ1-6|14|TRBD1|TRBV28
TGTGCCAGCAGTTTAGGGGACAGAAATTCACCCCTCCACTTT
CASSLGDRNSPLHF
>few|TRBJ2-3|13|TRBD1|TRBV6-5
TGTGCCAGCAGTCCACAGACAGGGGATACGCAGTATTTT
CASSPQTGDTQYF
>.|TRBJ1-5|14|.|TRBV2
TGTGCCAGCAGTTTCGACAATAGCAATCAGCCCCAGCATTTT
CASSFDNSNQPQHF
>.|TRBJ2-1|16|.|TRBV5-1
TGCGCCAGCAGTATGAGGCCCGGCAGCTCCTACAATGAGCAGTTCTTC
CASSMRPGSSYNEQFF
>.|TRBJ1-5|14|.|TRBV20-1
TGCAGTGCTAGAGAGGGGGGAACCAATCAGCCCCAGCATTTT
CSAREGGTNQPQHF
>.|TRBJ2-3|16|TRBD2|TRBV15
TGTGCCACCAGCAGAGGACTAGCGGAGAGCACAGATACGCAGTATTTT
CATSRGLAESTDTQYF
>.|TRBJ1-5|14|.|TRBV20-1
TGCAGTGCTAGTAGGCCGGCTATCGATCAGCCCCAGCATTTT
CSASRPAIDQPQHF
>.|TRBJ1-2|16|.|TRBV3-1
TGTGCCAGCAGCCAAGCGCAGCCCGCAACGTTCTATGGCTACACCTTC
CASSQAQPATFYGYTF